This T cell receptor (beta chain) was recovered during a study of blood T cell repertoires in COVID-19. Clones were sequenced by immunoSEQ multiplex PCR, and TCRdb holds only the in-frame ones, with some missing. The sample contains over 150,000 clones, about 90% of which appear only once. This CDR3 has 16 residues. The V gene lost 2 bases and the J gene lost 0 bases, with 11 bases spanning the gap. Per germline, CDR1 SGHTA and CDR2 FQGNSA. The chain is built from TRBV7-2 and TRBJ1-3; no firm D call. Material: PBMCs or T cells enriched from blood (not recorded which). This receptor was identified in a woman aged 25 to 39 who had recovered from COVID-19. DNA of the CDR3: TGTGCCAGCAGCTTAAGCGGGATTCCCTCTGGAAACACCATATATTTT. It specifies CASSLSGIPSGNTIYF. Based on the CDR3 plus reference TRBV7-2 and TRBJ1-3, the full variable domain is GAGVSQSPSNKVTEKGKDVELRCDPISGHTALYWYRQSLGQGLEFLIYFQGNSAPDKSGLPSDRFSAERTGGSVSTLTIQRTQQEDSAVYLCASSLSGIPSGNTIYFGEGSWLTVV.